Listed here are 24 T cell receptor beta chains from one sample, sequenced in a study of blood T cell repertoires in COVID-19. Using immunoSEQ multiplex PCR, the repertoire was profiled, and TCRdb retains in-frame clones only, with some absent. The sample includes 95,000 to 150,000 clones, 81% of them seen just once. The sequenced material came from peripheral blood. These receptors all stem from a man younger than 45 with COVID-19, enrolled during active disease.

The count of this clone is one. The chain carries TRBV24-1 and TRBJ1-1; tentatively, D is TRBD1 (6 bases). CDR1 is KGHDR, CDR2 SFDVKD, per germline. Trimming pared 3 bases from V and 9 bases from J, leaving 13 bases between. The CDR3 has 13 amino acids. CDR3 in amino acids: CATSDTDRHKAFF. The CDR3, as DNA: TGTGCCACCAGTGATACGGACAGACACAAAGCTTTCTTT.

DNA of the CDR3: TGTGCCAGCAGCCAAGCACCAGGGAGGGCTGGAAACACCATATATTTT. The encoded protein is CASSQAPGRAGNTIYF. The chain employs TRBV3-1 (or the pseudogene TRBV3-2) and TRBJ1-3; maybe TRBD1 (5 bases). Germline CDR1 is LGHDT and CDR2 is YNNKEL (reference sequence). V was pared by 1 base and J by 2 bases, with 12 bases between. This CDR3 region has 16 residues.

This clone showed up just once. This sequence joins TRBV18 and TRBJ1-2; 12 bases agree with TRBD1. The CDR3 has 18 residues. The J segment lost 0 bases and the V segment lost 0 bases, leaving 5 bases of the junction unmatched. CDR1 is KGHSH, CDR2 LQKENI, per germline. DNA for the CDR3: TGTGCCAGCTCACCACCGTGGGGACAGGGGGCTTCTAACTATGGCTACACCTTC. This translates into CASSPPWGQGASNYGYTF.

This chain uses TRBV4-3 with TRBJ1-2; 8 nucleotides line up with TRBD1. Germline V lookup: CDR1 LGHNA, CDR2 YSLEER. CDR3 length: 14 amino acids. V was clipped by 4 bases and J by 6 bases; unmatched bases: 7. Written as DNA, the CDR3 is TGCGCCAGCAGCCGCGTCGGACAGGGTAATGGCTACACCTTC. Its translation: CASSRVGQGNGYTF.

The chain links TRBV6-5 to TRBJ2-7, with TRBD1 as a possible D gene (6 bases). The CDR3 sequence is 12 residues long. Germline values: CDR1 MNHEY, CDR2 SVGAGI. The V and J ends lost 8 bases and 4 bases respectively, with 12 bases between them. CDR3: CASLRTEYEQYF. The CDR3 bases are TGTGCCAGCCTACGGACAGAGTACGAGCAGTACTTC.

Remarks on this clone: The germline gene is not matched at one end of the junction; a read error may be the cause. This chain uses TRBV12-3 or TRBV12-4 with TRBJ2-1, with TRBD1 matching 12 bases. The CDR3 is 13 amino acids. In DNA form, the CDR3 reads TGTGCCAGCAGTTTAGCCGGGACAGGGGGCGAGCTCTTC. This codes for CASSLAGTGGELF.

The rearrangement links TRBV5-6 to TRBJ2-1; TRBD2 might be the D (6 bases). The V gene's germline CDR1 is SGHDT and CDR2 YYEEEE. V shed 0 bases and J shed 3 bases, with 7 bases lying between them. This CDR3 has 14 amino acids. The CDR3 DNA reads as TGTGCCAGCAGCTTGGCGGGGGACTACAATGAGCAGTTCTTC. Translation: CASSLAGDYNEQFF.

This clone was detected only once. The chain is built from TRBV5-5 and TRBJ1-6, with 7 bases lining up with TRBD1. Losses at the gene ends were 5 bases for V and 0 bases for J; bases not matched to a gene: 14. The CDR3 runs to 19 residues. Germline V gene sequence: CDR1 SGHKS, CDR2 YYEKEE (reference sequence). In DNA form, the CDR3 reads TGTGCCAGCAGTTCTCTCCAATCGGGACAGAGCTCCTATAATTCACCCCTCCACTTT. It codes for CASSSLQSGQSSYNSPLHF.

The gene calls are TRBV27 and TRBJ2-1; 10 nucleotides align to TRBD2. CDR3 length: 20 residues. CDR1 MNHEY and CDR2 SMNVEV come from the germline V gene (reference sequence). V lost 6 bases and J lost 0; bases outside the gene matches: 17. In DNA, the CDR3 is TGTGCCAGCAGCCGTACCCCCCCTAGCGGGAGCGTTAGCTCCTACAATGAGCAGTTCTTC. Protein sequence: CASSRTPPSGSVSSYNEQFF.

The CDR3 DNA follows: TGTGCCAGCAGCTTGGGGGGCTCTAATGAAAAACTGTTTTTT. Amino acids: CASSLGGSNEKLFF. This rearrangement joins TRBV5-5 to TRBJ1-4, with D perhaps matching TRBD1 (5 bases). CDR1 SGHKS and CDR2 YYEKEE come from the germline V gene (reference sequence). Trimming left V 0 bases short and J 3 bases short, with 6 bases between. This CDR3 has 14 amino acids.

The rearrangement joins TRBV29-1 to TRBJ1-1; 9 nucleotides align to TRBD1. J lost 3 bases, V lost 4 bases, and 3 bases had no gene match. There are 13 residues in the CDR3. Germline CDR1 reads SQVTM; CDR2 reads ANQGSEA. The CDR3 nucleotides are TGCAGCGTTGTGGGACAGGGCTACACTGAAGCTTTCTTT. Its translation is CSVVGQGYTEAFF.

The genes are TRBV27 and TRBJ2-3; TRBD2 is a possible D gene (6 bases). The CDR3 extends over 16 amino acids. The V gene lost 6 bases and the J gene lost 2 bases, with 18 bases spanning the gap. Germline V gene lookup returns CDR1 MNHEY and CDR2 SMNVEV (reference sequence). The CDR3 here is CASSPGTRSPTDTQYF. The DNA for the CDR3 is TGTGCCAGCAGCCCCGGGACTCGAAGCCCCACAGATACGCAGTATTTT.

The chain links TRBV7-6 to TRBJ2-1, with 7 bases matching TRBD2. With 6 bases clipped from V and 8 bases from J, the junction kept 7 bases outside the gene matches. CDR1 and CDR2 (germline): SGHVS, FNYEAQ. The CDR3 contains 13 residues. The CDR3 loop is CASRRGMGDEQFF. The CDR3 DNA is TGTGCCAGCAGGCGGGGGATGGGCGATGAGCAGTTCTTC.

The CDR3 loop reads CASSLGQGTGNTIYF. The CDR3 nucleotides read TGTGCCAGCAGTTTAGGGCAGGGAACTGGAAACACCATATATTTT. The chain employs TRBV28 and TRBJ1-3; possible D gene TRBD1, 5 bases. Germline V gene sequence: CDR1 MDHEN, CDR2 SYDVKM. This CDR3 is built from 15 residues. V lost 2 bases and J lost 2, with 10 bases in between.

The chain carries TRBV10-1 and TRBJ2-1, with TRBD2 matching over 9 bases. The CDR3 covers 14 residues. V lost 0 bases and J lost 7; bases outside the gene matches: 1. Germline values: CDR1 WNHNN, CDR2 SYGVQD (reference sequence). CDR3 in amino acids: CASSESLAGNEQFF. As DNA, the CDR3 is TGCGCCAGCAGTGAGTCGCTAGCGGGGAATGAGCAGTTCTTC.

V gene TRBV19 combines with J gene TRBJ2-3; perhaps TRBD2 as D (5 bases). Trimming shortened V by 5 bases and J by 2 bases, and 11 bases separated the two germline ends. The CDR3 extends over 14 amino acids. Germline-derived CDR1 and CDR2 are LNHDA and SQIVND (reference sequence). The CDR3 DNA follows: TGTGCCAGTAGTTTTCGGGATCCCACAGATACGCAGTATTTT. It yields the protein CASSFRDPTDTQYF.

This clone has just one count. The chain employs TRBV10-3 and TRBJ1-1, with TRBD1 as a possible D gene (6 bases). Per the germline V gene, CDR1 is ENHRY and CDR2 is SYGVKD. Trimming took off 6 bases at V and 3 bases at J, with 17 bases between the two ends. The CDR3 spans 15 residues. The CDR3 sequence is CAISGLRGVDTEAFF. In DNA, the CDR3 is TGTGCCATCAGCGGACTCAGGGGCGTGGACACTGAAGCTTTCTTT.

The chain has TRBV19 and TRBJ2-7, with D hard to call. Germline-derived CDR1 and CDR2 are LNHDA and SQIVND (reference sequence). This CDR3 spans 15 amino acids. Trimming stripped 2 bases from V and 4 bases from J, with 15 bases between. The CDR3 is CASSIQPSAQYEQYF. Here the CDR3 DNA reads TGTGCCAGTAGTATACAGCCCTCTGCACAGTACGAGCAGTACTTC.

The genes are TRBV2 and TRBJ2-6; 7 positions agree with TRBD2. The CDR3 length is 13 residues. Germline lookup yields CDR1 SNHLY and CDR2 FYNNEI. The J segment lost 6 bases and the V segment lost 11 bases, leaving 7 bases of the junction unmatched. For the CDR3, the DNA is TGTGCCGGGGGGAGCGGGGCGGCCAACGTCCTGACTTTC. It is translated as CAGGSGAANVLTF.

CDR3 amino acids: CASSTAGRISPLHF. The CDR3 coding sequence is TGTGCCAGCAGTACAGCGGGGAGGATATCACCCCTCCACTTT. The chain couples TRBV27 to TRBJ1-6; D is uncertain. Trimming took off 5 bases at V and 10 bases at J, with 15 bases between the two ends. This CDR3 has 14 residues. CDR1 is MNHEY and CDR2 is SMNVEV in the germline V gene (reference sequence).

This clone has ten or more counts. The rearrangement uses TRBV6-5 and TRBJ1-2; 8 positions match TRBD1. This CDR3 comprises 14 residues. Germline V gene sequence: CDR1 MNHEY, CDR2 SVGAGI. The junction had 7 bases not matched to a gene; V was cut back by 5 bases and J by 5 bases. CDR3 nucleotide sequence: TGTGCCAGCAGTCTCGGACAGGGAGGGTATGGCTACACCTTC. Its translation is CASSLGQGGYGYTF.

This chain connects TRBV19 to TRBJ1-2; 7 bases map to TRBD1. CDR1 is LNHDA, CDR2 SQIVND, per germline (reference sequence). This CDR3 spans 13 amino acids. J lost 8 bases, V lost 7 bases, and 10 bases had no gene match. CDR3 residues: CASTKDRLGGYTF. CDR3 nucleotides: TGTGCCAGTACCAAGGACAGGTTGGGAGGCTACACCTTC.

The V and J genes are TRBV28 and TRBJ1-6; no firm D call. In germline, CDR1 is MDHEN, CDR2 SYDVKM. CDR3 size: 13 residues. Trimming removed 9 bases from V and 8 bases from J, with 14 bases in between. The CDR3 loop reads CASLNPGDSPLHF. CDR3 DNA sequence: TGTGCCAGTCTAAATCCCGGGGATTCACCCCTCCACTTT.

The CDR3 region has the DNA TGTGCCAGCAGCCATCCCGGACAGGGGGGATCCTACGAGCAGTACTTC. Residues: CASSHPGQGGSYEQYF. V gene TRBV3-1 (or the pseudogene TRBV3-2) combines with J gene TRBJ2-7, with 10 bases lining up with TRBD1. This CDR3 spans 16 amino acids. The germline CDR1 and CDR2 sequences are LGHDT and YNNKEL (reference sequence). V shed 3 bases, J shed 1 base, and the junction held 6 bases outside the gene matches.